One sample yielded the 2 T cell receptor beta chains listed below, sequenced in a study of T-cell memory formation after mild COVID-19. MiXCR, applied by TCRdb to the 5' RACE reads, yields one record per CDR3 protein. The sample records about 250,000 distinct CDR3 sequences, approximately 15% being singletons. Source material: PBMCs or a T cell subset sorted from them (not recorded which). The receptor source for this set is an adult woman who had mild COVID-19 (a few samples of this study predate the infection). Cell type and time point are not known.

For this clonotype: The limits of the CDR3 on the DNA are not certain, so only TCRdb's listed CDR3 is given. The chain uses TRBV12-3 or TRBV12-4 and TRBJ2-7; the table's D call, TRBD1, was not checked against the DNA. The CDR3 totals 14 residues, both ends included. The CDR3 is CASSFGTGTGEKYF.

This clonotype has a single count. The chain links TRBV24-1 to TRBJ2-1; D gene uncertain. The CDR3 covers 13 residues. Trimming removed 6 bases at V and 5 bases at J, with 10 bases between. Looked up from germline, CDR1 is KGHDR and CDR2 is SFDVKD. CDR3 sequence reads: CATSPWTDNEQFF. DNA for the CDR3: TGTGCCACCAGTCCCTGGACGGACAATGAGCAGTTCTTC.